This TCR beta chain was retrieved from a study of T cell responses to AZD1222 COVID-19 vaccine. Whole-study results and caveats: Baseline seropositives among AZD1222 recipients totaled only five or six. Spike-wide vaccine-associated CD4 TCRs dominated at 160-218 and 743-854. In a largely white British group with more females than males, clonal diversity was possibly underestimated.

CDR1 SQVTM and CDR2 ANQGSEA come from the germline V gene. The CDR3 totals 11 residues. Trimming removed 4 bases at V and 4 bases at J, with 5 bases between. Note on this clone: Antigen unknown.

The data were produced by immunoSEQ multiplex PCR, yet TCRdb's version contains in-frame clones alone and is incomplete. The sample lists tens of thousands of clones, about three quarters occurring once. The material was peripheral blood, obtained on day 0 of AZD1222 vaccination. This chain links TRBV29-1 with TRBJ2-4, with no clear D. This clonotype was obtained from an adult in good health. The CDR3 sequence is CSVGAKNIQYF. For the CDR3, the DNA is TGCAGCGTTGGGGCTAAAAACATTCAGTACTTC. Based on the CDR3 plus reference TRBV29-1 and TRBJ2-4, the full variable domain is SAVISQKPSRDICQRGTSLTIQCQVDSQVTMMFWYRQQPGQSLTLIATANQGSEATYESGFVIDKFPISRPNLTFSTLTVSNMSPEDSSIYLCSVGAKNIQYFGAGTRLSVL.